The 3 T cell receptor beta chains below all came from one sample that was sequenced in a study of T cells after somatic rescue of genetic block. Using immunoSEQ multiplex PCR, the repertoire was profiled, and TCRdb retains in-frame clones only, with some absent. The table has over 12,000 clones, approximately 76% seen once. The sample was peripheral blood mononuclear cells (PBMCs). The source of these receptors is a boy between 10 and 17 years old.

This clone was picked up a small number of times. The J gene is TRBJ2-7, the V gene TRBV19, with D possibly matching TRBD2 (6 bases). Germline values: CDR1 LNHDA, CDR2 SQIVND (reference sequence). Trimming pared 6 bases from V and 4 bases from J, leaving 13 bases between. The CDR3 runs 13 residues. The CDR3 region is CASSTGGPYEQYF. CDR3 in DNA: TGTGCCAGTAGCACCGGAGGGCCTTACGAGCAGTACTTC.

This clone was detected only a few times. J is TRBJ1-1 and V is TRBV18, with 8 bases identical to TRBD1. The CDR3 totals 17 residues. CDR1 and CDR2 from the germline V gene are KGHSH and LQKENI. With V trimmed by 3 bases and J by 1 base, 10 bases remained unmatched. The CDR3 nucleotides are TGTGCCAGCTCACCCGGGGTCTGGGGACAGGCGAACACTGAAGCTTTCTTT. This sequence encodes CASSPGVWGQANTEAFF.

This clone appeared a few times. This chain connects TRBV5-1 to TRBJ2-3; 9 nucleotides agree with TRBD1. The V gene's germline CDR1 is SGHRS and CDR2 YFSETQ. With V trimmed by 5 bases and J by 1 base, 14 bases remained unmatched. This CDR3 region has 18 residues. The CDR3 DNA follows: TGCGCCAGCAGATTTAATCACAGGGGGCGCACGGGCACAGATACGCAGTATTTT. It yields the protein CASRFNHRGRTGTDTQYF.